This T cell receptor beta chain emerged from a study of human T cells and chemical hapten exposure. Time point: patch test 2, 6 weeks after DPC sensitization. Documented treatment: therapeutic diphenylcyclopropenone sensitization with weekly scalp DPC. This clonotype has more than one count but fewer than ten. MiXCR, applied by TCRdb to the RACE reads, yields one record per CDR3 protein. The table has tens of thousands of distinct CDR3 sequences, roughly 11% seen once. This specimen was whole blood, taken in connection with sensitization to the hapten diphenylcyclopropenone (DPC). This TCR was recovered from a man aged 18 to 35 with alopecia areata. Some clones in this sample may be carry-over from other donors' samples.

CDR3 protein: CASSSGYGANVLTF. Here the CDR3 DNA reads TGTGCCAGCTCAAGTGGCTATGGGGCCAACGTCCTGACTTTC. The genes are TRBV18 and TRBJ2-6; no clear D. The V gene's germline CDR1 is KGHSH and CDR2 LQKENI. The ends were cut back, 5 bases at V and 3 bases at J, with 8 bases in the middle. The CDR3 is 14 residues long.